This paragraph covers one TCR beta chain sequence. Its antigen remains unidentified. No base qualities exist here, and no much larger clone lies one base off it. These data come from a study of control samples from healthy donors and cancer patients (dated by TCRdb to 2019 to 2021). Spanning cysteine to phenylalanine, the CDR3 consists of 16 amino acids. Only the CDR3 DNA is retained, 48 bases long and in frame from the first base. Compared with germline, V lacks 4 bases and J lacks 0 bases; bases without a gene match: 9. According to the germline V gene (reference sequence), CDR1 reads LNHDA and CDR2 reads SQIVND. Receptor amplification or capture employed the immunoSEQ multiplex PCR assay. Sourced from immuneACCESS, this table was stored by TCRdb with only in-frame sequences that have V and J called. A share of the clones is absent; for the studies checked, an unresolved V gene accounts for under half, and the remainder has no known explanation. The sample yields over 85,000 clones; about 90% were counted once. The ten largest account for over 2% of the sample.

The origin of this receptor is a woman in her late teens or twenties in good health. Recombination joined TRBV19 with TRBJ2-7; 7 central bases correspond to TRBD2. The specimen sequenced was blood. In nucleotides, the sequence is TGTGCCAGTAGTAAAGTCACTAGCGCAAGCTCCTACGAGCAGTACTTC. It translates as CASSKVTSASSYEQYF.